This is a list of T cell receptor beta chains from one sample in a study of shared clonotypes between healthy human individuals. Assay: immunoSEQ multiplex PCR; the TCRdb copy retains only in-frame clones and omits some. The sample has under 750,000 clones, approximately 72% seen once. Material for sequencing was memory CD4+ T cells sorted from blood. The receptors derive from a woman in her 30s in good health. The CDR3 runs from the conserved cysteine through the conserved F or W. The D gene is left open where the match is weak. Clone size appears in some rows only: once, few, many, or a class for an expanded clone.

D: NA
size: NA
V: TRBV6-1
J: TRBJ2-7
CDR3: CASINRAKSYEQYF
DNA: TGTGCCAGCATTAACAGGGCCAAATCCTACGAGCAGTACTTC

D: NA
size: once
V: TRBV2
J: TRBJ2-7
CDR3: CASRGWGGSEQYF
DNA: TGTGCCAGCAGGGGCTGGGGCGGTTCCGAGCAGTACTTC

D: NA
size: NA
V: TRBV27
J: TRBJ2-1
CDR3: CASSLLAQGEQFF
DNA: TGTGCCAGCAGTTTACTAGCTCAGGGGGAGCAGTTCTTC

D: NA
size: NA
V: TRBV6-1
J: TRBJ2-5
CDR3: CASSERGRSPSRETQYF
DNA: TGTGCCAGCAGTGAACGAGGCAGGTCACCCTCAAGGGAGACCCAGTACTTC

D: NA
size: NA
V: TRBV7-9
J: TRBJ2-3
CDR3: CASSRDPYTDTQYF
DNA: TGTGCCAGCAGCCGAGACCCCTACACAGATACGCAGTATTTT

D: TRBD1
size: NA
V: TRBV6-5
J: TRBJ1-1
CDR3: CASSYSSGGETEAFF
DNA: TGTGCCAGCAGTTACTCGTCAGGGGGCGAAACTGAAGCTTTCTTT

D: TRBD1
size: NA
V: TRBV15
J: TRBJ2-4
CDR3: CATSRVGTAGNIQYF
DNA: TGTGCCACCAGCAGAGTTGGGACAGCCGGAAACATTCAGTACTTC

D: NA
size: NA
V: TRBV11-3
J: TRBJ1-3
CDR3: CASSLVVDIGTGNTIYF
DNA: TGTGCCAGCAGCTTAGTGGTGGACATCGGAACTGGAAACACCATATATTTT

D: NA
size: NA
V: TRBV7-9
J: TRBJ1-5
CDR3: CASSLGSGSNQPQHF
DNA: TGTGCCAGCAGCTTGGGGAGCGGAAGCAATCAGCCCCAGCATTTT

D: NA
size: NA
V: TRBV5-1
J: TRBJ1-1
CDR3: CASSLIPSTNTEAFF
DNA: TGCGCCAGCAGCTTGATCCCTTCCACGAACACTGAAGCTTTCTTT

D: NA
size: once
V: TRBV5-1
J: TRBJ2-5
CDR3: CASCAGSFFRETQYF
DNA: TGCGCCAGCTGTGCCGGGAGTTTCTTTCGAGAGACCCAGTACTTC

D: NA
size: NA
V: TRBV6-6
J: TRBJ1-3
CDR3: CASSYSTQGSGNTIYF
DNA: TGTGCCAGCAGTTACTCCACCCAGGGGTCTGGAAACACCATATATTTT

D: NA
size: few
V: TRBV7-8
J: TRBJ2-7
CDR3: CASSYPRTPKASEQYF
DNA: TGTGCCAGCAGCTACCCAAGGACACCTAAAGCCTCCGAGCAGTACTTC

D: NA
size: NA
V: TRBV28
J: TRBJ2-7
CDR3: CAILTQGTGEQYF
DNA: TGTGCCATCCTGACGCAGGGGACTGGGGAGCAGTACTTC

D: TRBD1
size: NA
V: TRBV5-1
J: TRBJ1-5
CDR3: CASSSGTGAQPQHF
DNA: TGCGCCAGCAGCTCCGGGACAGGGGCTCAGCCCCAGCATTTT

D: TRBD1
size: NA
V: TRBV7-2
J: TRBJ2-7
CDR3: CATAGQGDSEQYF
DNA: TGTGCCACCGCGGGACAGGGGGATAGCGAGCAGTACTTC

D: TRBD1
size: NA
V: TRBV28
J: TRBJ1-6
CDR3: CASSTDRVTSPLHF
DNA: TGTGCCAGCAGTACGGACAGGGTAACTTCACCCCTCCACTTT

D: NA
size: NA
V: TRBV19
J: TRBJ2-1
CDR3: CASSITNNEQFF
DNA: TGTGCCAGTAGTATCACGAACAATGAGCAGTTCTTC

D: NA
size: NA
V: TRBV6-6
J: TRBJ2-2
CDR3: CASSLGRTGELFF
DNA: TGTGCCAGCAGTTTGGGGAGGACCGGGGAGCTGTTTTTT

D: NA
size: many
V: TRBV20-1
J: TRBJ2-5
CDR3: CSARVPPTQYF
DNA: TGCAGTGCTAGAGTTCCTCCGACCCAGTACTTC

D: NA
size: NA
V: TRBV6-5
J: TRBJ1-1
CDR3: CAASRAGIETEAFF
DNA: TGTGCCGCTTCCCGGGCAGGGATAGAGACTGAAGCTTTCTTT

D: NA
size: NA
V: TRBV2
J: TRBJ2-1
CDR3: CASKQELNEQFF
DNA: TGTGCCAGCAAACAGGAGTTAAATGAGCAGTTCTTC

D: TRBD2
size: NA
V: TRBV7-3
J: TRBJ2-3
CDR3: CASSLEGTSGRGTQYF
DNA: TGTGCCAGCAGCTTAGAAGGGACTAGCGGGAGAGGTACGCAGTATTTT